Here is one TCR beta chain with its context. Germline V gives CDR1 MNHNS, CDR2 SASEGT. The CDR3 extends over 12 amino acids. With 3 bases removed from V and 8 bases from J, the gap between germline ends came to 10 bases. The data were produced by immunoSEQ multiplex PCR, yet TCRdb's version contains in-frame clones alone and is incomplete. The data show about 160,000 clones, with under 90% seen just once and about a tenth held by the top ten. This sample was taken from a study of cytomegalovirus exposure and HLA in healthy donors. This TCR came from a woman younger than 35 in good health and CMV-seropositive. Material: PBMCs. The chain employs TRBV6-1 and TRBJ1-2; maybe TRBD1 (5 bases). The CDR3 spells CASSDQGNGYTF. CDR3 in DNA: TGTGCCAGCAGTGACCAGGGAAACGGCTACACCTTC.